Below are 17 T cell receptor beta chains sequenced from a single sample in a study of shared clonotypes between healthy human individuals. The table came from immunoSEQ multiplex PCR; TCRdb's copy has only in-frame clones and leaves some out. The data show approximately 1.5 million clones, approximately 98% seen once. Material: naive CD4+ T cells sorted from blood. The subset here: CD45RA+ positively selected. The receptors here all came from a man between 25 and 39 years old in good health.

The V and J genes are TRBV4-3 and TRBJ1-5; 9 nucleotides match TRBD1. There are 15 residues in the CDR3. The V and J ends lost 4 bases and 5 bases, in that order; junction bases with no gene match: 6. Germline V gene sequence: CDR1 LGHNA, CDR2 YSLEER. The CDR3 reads CASSRDTGGYQPQHF. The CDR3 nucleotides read TGCGCCAGCAGCCGCGATACAGGGGGCTATCAGCCCCAGCATTTT.

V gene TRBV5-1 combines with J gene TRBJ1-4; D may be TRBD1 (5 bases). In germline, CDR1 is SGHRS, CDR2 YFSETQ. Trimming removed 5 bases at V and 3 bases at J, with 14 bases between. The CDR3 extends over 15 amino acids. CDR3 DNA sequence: TGCGCCAGCAGACGCAGGGACCTGTCTAATGAAAAACTGTTTTTT. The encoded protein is CASRRRDLSNEKLFF.

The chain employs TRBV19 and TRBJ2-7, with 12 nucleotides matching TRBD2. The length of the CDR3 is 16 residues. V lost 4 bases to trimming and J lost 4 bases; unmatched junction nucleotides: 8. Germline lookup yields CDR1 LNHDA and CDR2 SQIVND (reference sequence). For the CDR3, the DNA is TGTGCCAGTAGTACCGTGGGACTAGCGGGTTTTTACGAGCAGTACTTC. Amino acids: CASSTVGLAGFYEQYF.

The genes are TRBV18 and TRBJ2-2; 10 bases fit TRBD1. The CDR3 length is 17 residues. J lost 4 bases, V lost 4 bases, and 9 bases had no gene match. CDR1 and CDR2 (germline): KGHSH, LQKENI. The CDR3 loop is CASSHRDRGSGTGELFF. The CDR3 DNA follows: TGTGCCAGCTCACACCGGGACAGGGGTTCGGGCACCGGGGAGCTGTTTTTT.

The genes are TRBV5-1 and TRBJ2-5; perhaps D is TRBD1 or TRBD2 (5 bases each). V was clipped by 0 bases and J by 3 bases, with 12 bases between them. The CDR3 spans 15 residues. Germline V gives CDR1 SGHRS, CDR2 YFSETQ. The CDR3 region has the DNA TGCGCCAGCAGCTTGGCATCAGGGCGGGAAGAGACCCAGTACTTC. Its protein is CASSLASGREETQYF.

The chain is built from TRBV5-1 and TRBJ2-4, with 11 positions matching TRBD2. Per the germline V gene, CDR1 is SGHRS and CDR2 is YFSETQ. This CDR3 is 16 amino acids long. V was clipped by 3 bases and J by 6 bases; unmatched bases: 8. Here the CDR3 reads CASSSQAGTSGNIQYF. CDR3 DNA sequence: TGCGCCAGCAGCTCCCAAGCCGGGACTAGCGGAAACATTCAGTACTTC.

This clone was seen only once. DNA for the CDR3: TGTGCCATCGGAGACCTTTATAGCAATCAGCCCCAGCATTTT. It is translated as CAIGDLYSNQPQHF. The rearrangement uses TRBV10-3 and TRBJ1-5; no clear D. Between the trimmed V and J ends, which lost 8 bases and 0 bases, there was a span of 11 bases. Germline-derived CDR1 and CDR2 are ENHRY and SYGVKD. This CDR3 is built from 14 residues.

Written as DNA, the CDR3 is TGTGCCAGCAGTTACGGGCCTTCGGACTATGGCTACACCTTC. This codes for CASSYGPSDYGYTF. The chain employs TRBV28 and TRBJ1-2; D is uncertain. Trimming cost V 4 bases and J 3 bases, with 12 bases left between them. Germline V gene sequence: CDR1 MDHEN, CDR2 SYDVKM. This CDR3 comprises 14 residues.

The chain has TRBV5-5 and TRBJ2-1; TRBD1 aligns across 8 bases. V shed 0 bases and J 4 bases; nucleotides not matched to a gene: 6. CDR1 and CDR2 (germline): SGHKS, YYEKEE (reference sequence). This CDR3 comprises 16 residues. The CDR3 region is CASSLVVGTGYNEQFF. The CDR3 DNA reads TGTGCCAGCAGCTTGGTTGTTGGGACAGGTTACAATGAGCAGTTCTTC.

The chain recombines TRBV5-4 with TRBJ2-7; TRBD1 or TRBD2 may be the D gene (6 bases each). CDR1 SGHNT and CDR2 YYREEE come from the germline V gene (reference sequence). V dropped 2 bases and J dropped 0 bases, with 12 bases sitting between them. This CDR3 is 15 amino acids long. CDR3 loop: CASSFSKGGSYEQYF. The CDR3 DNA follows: TGTGCCAGCAGCTTCTCCAAGGGGGGCTCCTACGAGCAGTACTTC. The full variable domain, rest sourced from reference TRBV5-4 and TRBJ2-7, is ETGVTQSPTHLIKTRGQQVTLRCSSQSGHNTVSWYQQALGQGPQFIFQYYREEENGRGNFPPRFSGLQFPNYSSELNVNALELDDSALYLCASSFSKGGSYEQYFGPGTRLTVT.

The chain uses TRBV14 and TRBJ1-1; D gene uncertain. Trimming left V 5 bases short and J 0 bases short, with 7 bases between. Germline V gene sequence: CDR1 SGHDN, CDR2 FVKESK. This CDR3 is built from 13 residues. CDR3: CASSARLNTEAFF. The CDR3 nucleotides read TGTGCCAGCAGCGCCAGGTTGAACACTGAAGCTTTCTTT.

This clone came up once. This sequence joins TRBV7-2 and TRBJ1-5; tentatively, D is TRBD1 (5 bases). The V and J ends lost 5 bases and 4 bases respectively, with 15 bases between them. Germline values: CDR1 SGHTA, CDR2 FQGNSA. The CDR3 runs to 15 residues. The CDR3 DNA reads TGTGCCAGCAGCCACGATCCAGGGAGGAATCAGCCCCAGCATTTT. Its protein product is CASSHDPGRNQPQHF.

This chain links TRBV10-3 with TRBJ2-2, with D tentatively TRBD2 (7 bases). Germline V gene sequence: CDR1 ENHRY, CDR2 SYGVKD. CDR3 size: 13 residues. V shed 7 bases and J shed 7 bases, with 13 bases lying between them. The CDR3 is CAITSGDYGELFF. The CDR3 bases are TGTGCCATCACTTCAGGGGACTACGGGGAGCTGTTTTTT.

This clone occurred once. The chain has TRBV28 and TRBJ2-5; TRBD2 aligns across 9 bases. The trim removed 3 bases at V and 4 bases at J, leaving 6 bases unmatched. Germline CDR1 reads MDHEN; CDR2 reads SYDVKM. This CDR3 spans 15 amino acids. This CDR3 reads CASSFGASGAETQYF. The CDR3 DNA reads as TGTGCCAGCAGTTTCGGAGCTAGCGGGGCAGAGACCCAGTACTTC.

The DNA of the CDR3 is TGTGCCAGTACAGGGGAATGGAACACCGGGGAGCTGTTTTTT. Its protein product is CASTGEWNTGELFF. The chain links TRBV7-8 to TRBJ2-2, with TRBD1 identical over 7 bases. Germline CDR1 and CDR2: SGHVS and FQNEAQ. This CDR3 is built from 14 residues. The J segment lost 1 base and the V segment lost 9 bases, leaving 5 bases of the junction unmatched.

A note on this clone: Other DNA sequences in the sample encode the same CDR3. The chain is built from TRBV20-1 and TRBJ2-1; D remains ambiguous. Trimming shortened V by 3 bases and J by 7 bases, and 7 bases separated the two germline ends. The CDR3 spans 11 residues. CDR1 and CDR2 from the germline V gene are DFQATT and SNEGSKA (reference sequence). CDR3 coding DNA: TGCAGTGCTAGTCGACCTAATGAGCAGTTCTTC. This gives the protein CSASRPNEQFF.

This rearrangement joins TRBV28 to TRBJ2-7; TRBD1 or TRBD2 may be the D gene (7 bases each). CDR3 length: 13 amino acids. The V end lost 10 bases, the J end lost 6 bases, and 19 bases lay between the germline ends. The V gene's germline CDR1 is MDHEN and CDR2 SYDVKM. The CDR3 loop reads CATQGGARLEQYF. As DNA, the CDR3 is TGTGCCACCCAGGGGGGGGCACGGCTCGAGCAGTACTTC. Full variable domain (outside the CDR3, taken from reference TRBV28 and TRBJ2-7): DVKVTQSSRYLVKRTGEKVFLECVQDMDHENMFWYRQDPGLGLRLIYFSYDVKMKEKGDIPEGYSVSREKKERFSLILESASTNQTSMYLCATQGGARLEQYFGPGTRLTVT.